This T cell receptor beta chain was recorded in a study of graft-versus-host responses after intestinal transplantation. Here immunoSEQ multiplex PCR was the method, and the copy in TCRdb shows in-frame clones only, minus some. This sample has over 20,000 clones, with roughly half found just once. CDR1 and CDR2 (germline): LGHNA, YSLEER. V lost 1 base to trimming and J lost 15 bases; unmatched junction nucleotides: 10. The CDR3 runs to 14 residues. Specimen: alloreactive CD4+ T cells from a mixed lymphocyte reaction culture, collected before intestinal transplant. Subset of the sample: CFSE-low proliferating T cells sorted from roughly six-day pre-transplant mixed lymphocyte reaction (GvH or HvG direction). The sequence was collected from a human patient who received an intestinal transplant. This sequence joins TRBV4-3 and TRBJ2-1, with 9 nucleotides matching TRBD2. Here the CDR3 reads CASSQGISGGRGFF. CDR3 DNA sequence: TGCGCCAGCAGCCAAGGAATTAGCGGGGGCCGCGGGTTCTTC.